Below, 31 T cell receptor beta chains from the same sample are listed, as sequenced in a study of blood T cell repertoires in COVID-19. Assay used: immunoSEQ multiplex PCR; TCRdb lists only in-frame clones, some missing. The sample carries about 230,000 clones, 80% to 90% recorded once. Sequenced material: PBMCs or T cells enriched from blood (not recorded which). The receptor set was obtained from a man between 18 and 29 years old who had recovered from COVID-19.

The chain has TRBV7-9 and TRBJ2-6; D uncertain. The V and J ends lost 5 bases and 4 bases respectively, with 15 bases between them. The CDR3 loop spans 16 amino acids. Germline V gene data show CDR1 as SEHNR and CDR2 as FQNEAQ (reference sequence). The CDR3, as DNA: TGTGCCAGCAGCCCCCCCGGATCGAGGGGGGCCAACGTCCTGACTTTC. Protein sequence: CASSPPGSRGANVLTF.

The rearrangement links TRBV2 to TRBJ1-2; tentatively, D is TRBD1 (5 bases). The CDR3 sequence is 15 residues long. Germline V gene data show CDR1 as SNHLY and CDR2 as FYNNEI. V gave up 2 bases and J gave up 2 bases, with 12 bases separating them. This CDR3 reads CASSELRTPNYGYTF. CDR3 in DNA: TGTGCCAGCAGTGAACTCCGGACACCCAACTATGGCTACACCTTC.

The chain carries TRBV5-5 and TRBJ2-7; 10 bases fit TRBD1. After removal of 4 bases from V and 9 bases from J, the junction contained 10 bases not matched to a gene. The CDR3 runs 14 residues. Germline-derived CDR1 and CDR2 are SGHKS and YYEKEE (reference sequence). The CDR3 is CASSPNRDRGAQYF. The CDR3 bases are TGTGCCAGCAGCCCTAACCGGGACAGGGGTGCGCAGTACTTC.

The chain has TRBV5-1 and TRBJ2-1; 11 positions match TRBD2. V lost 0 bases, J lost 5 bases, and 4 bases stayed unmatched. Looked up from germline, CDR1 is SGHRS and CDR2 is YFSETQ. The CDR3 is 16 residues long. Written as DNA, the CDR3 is TGCGCCAGCAGCTTGGCCGGGACTAGCGGACACAATGAGCAGTTCTTC. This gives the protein CASSLAGTSGHNEQFF. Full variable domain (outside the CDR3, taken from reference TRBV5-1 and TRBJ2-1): KAGVTQTPRYLIKTRGQQVTLSCSPISGHRSVSWYQQTPGQGLQFLFEYFSETQRNKGNFPGRFSGRQFSNSRSEMNVSTLELGDSALYLCASSLAGTSGHNEQFFGPGTRLTVL.

CDR3 nucleotides: TGTGCCAGCTCACCGGGCCACCTGGGTGAAAAACTGTTTTTT. Protein product: CASSPGHLGEKLFF. The chain uses TRBV18 and TRBJ1-4, with D hard to call. The CDR3 is made up of 14 amino acids. V was pared by 3 bases and J by 7 bases, with 12 bases between. In germline, CDR1 is KGHSH, CDR2 LQKENI. The variable domain in full, completed from reference TRBV18 and TRBJ1-4, reads NAGVMQNPRHLVRRRGQEARLRCSPMKGHSHVYWYRQLPEEGLKFMVYLQKENIIDESGMPKERFSAEFPKEGPSILRIQQVVRGDSAAYFCASSPGHLGEKLFFGSGTQLSVL.

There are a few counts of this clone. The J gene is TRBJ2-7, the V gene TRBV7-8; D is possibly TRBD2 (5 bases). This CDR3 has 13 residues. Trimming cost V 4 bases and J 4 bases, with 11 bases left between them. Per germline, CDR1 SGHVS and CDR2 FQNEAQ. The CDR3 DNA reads TGTGCCAGCAGCTCTCTAGCAGCGTACGAGCAGTACTTC. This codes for CASSSLAAYEQYF.

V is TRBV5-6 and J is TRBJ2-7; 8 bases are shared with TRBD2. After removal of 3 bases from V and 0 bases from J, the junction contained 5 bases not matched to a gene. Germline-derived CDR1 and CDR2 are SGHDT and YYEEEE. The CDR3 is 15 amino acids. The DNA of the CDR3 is TGTGCCAGCAGCTCCAAGCGGGGGAGCTCCTACGAGCAGTACTTC. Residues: CASSSKRGSSYEQYF.

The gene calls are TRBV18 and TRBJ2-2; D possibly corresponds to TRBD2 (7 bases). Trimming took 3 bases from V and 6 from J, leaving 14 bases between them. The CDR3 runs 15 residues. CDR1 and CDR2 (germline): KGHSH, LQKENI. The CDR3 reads CASSPPGGPPGELFF. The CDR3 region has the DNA TGTGCCAGCTCACCCCCCGGGGGGCCCCCCGGGGAGCTGTTTTTT. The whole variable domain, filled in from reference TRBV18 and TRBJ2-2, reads NAGVMQNPRHLVRRRGQEARLRCSPMKGHSHVYWYRQLPEEGLKFMVYLQKENIIDESGMPKERFSAEFPKEGPSILRIQQVVRGDSAAYFCASSPPGGPPGELFFGEGSRLTVL.

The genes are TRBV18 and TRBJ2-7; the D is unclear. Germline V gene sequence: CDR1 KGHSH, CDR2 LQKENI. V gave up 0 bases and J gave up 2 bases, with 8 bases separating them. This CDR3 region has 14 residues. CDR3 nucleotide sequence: TGTGCCAGCTCACCACCGGCAGGTACCTACGAGCAGTACTTC. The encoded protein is CASSPPAGTYEQYF. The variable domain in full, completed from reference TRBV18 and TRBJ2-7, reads NAGVMQNPRHLVRRRGQEARLRCSPMKGHSHVYWYRQLPEEGLKFMVYLQKENIIDESGMPKERFSAEFPKEGPSILRIQQVVRGDSAAYFCASSPPAGTYEQYFGPGTRLTVT.

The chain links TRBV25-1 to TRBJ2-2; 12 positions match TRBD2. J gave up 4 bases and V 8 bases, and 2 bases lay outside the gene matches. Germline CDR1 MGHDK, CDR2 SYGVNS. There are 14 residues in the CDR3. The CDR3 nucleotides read TGTGCCAGCTCGACTAGCGGGGGCACCGGGGAGCTGTTTTTT. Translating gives CASSTSGGTGELFF.

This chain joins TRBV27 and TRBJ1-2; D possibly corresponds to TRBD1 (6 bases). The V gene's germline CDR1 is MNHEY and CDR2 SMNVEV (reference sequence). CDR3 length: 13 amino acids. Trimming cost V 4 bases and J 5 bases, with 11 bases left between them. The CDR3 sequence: CASSSPGQYGYTF. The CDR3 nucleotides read TGTGCCAGCAGTTCGCCCGGACAGTATGGCTACACCTTC.

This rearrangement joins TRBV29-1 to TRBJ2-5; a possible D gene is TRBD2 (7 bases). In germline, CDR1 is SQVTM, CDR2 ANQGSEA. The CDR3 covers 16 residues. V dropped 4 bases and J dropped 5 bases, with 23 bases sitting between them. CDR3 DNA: TGCAGCGTTGTAGACTTCACCCGGGGGGCGGGGGAGACCCAGTACTTC. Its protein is CSVVDFTRGAGETQYF.

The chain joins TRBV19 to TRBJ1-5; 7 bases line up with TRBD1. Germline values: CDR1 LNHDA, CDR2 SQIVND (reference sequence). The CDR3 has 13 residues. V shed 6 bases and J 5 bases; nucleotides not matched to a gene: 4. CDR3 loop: CASSDRVDQPQHF. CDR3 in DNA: TGTGCCAGTAGCGACAGGGTTGATCAGCCCCAGCATTTT.

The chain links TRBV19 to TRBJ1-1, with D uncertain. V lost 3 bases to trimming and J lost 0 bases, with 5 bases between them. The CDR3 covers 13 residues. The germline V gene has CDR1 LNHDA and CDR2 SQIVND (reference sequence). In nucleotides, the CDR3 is TGTGCCAGTAGTATGTTCATGAACACTGAAGCTTTCTTT. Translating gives CASSMFMNTEAFF.

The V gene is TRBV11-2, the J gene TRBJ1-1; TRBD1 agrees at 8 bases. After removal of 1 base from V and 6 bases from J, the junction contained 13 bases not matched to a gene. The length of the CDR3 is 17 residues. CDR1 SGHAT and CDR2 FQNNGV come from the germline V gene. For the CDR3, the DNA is TGTGCCAGCAGCTTAGGCAGGGGCGCCAGGGGGCGGCCTGAAGCTTTCTTT. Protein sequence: CASSLGRGARGRPEAFF.

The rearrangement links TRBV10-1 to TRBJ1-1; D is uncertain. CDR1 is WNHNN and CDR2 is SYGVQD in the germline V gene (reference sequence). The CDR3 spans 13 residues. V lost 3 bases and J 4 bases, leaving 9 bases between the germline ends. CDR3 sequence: CASSDAGITEAFF. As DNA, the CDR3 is TGCGCCAGCAGTGATGCGGGTATCACTGAAGCTTTCTTT.

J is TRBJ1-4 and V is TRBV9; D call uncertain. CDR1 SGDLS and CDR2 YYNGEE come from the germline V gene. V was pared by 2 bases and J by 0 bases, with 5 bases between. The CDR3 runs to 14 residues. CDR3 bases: TGTGCCAGCAGCGTCGTCGCAACTAATGAAAAACTGTTTTTT. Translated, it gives CASSVVATNEKLFF.

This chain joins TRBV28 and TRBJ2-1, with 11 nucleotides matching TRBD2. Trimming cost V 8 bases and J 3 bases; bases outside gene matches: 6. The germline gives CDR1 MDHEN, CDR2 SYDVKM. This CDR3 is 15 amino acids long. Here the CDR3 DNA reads TGTGCCAGCCCTCTCACTAGCGGGAGCTACAATGAGCAGTTCTTC. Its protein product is CASPLTSGSYNEQFF.

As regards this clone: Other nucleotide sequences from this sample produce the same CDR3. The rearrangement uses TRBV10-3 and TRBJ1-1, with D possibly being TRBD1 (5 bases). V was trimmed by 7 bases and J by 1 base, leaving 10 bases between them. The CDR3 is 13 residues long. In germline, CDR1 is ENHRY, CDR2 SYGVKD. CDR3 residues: CAITRGGNTEAFF. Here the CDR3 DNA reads TGTGCCATCACGAGGGGAGGGAACACTGAAGCTTTCTTT.

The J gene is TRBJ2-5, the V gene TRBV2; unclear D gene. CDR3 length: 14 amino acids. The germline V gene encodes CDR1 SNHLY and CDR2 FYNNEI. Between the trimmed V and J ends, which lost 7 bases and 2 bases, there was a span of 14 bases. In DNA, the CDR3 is TGTGCCAGCAAGGCGGATGCCTTTCAAGAGACCCAGTACTTC. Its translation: CASKADAFQETQYF.

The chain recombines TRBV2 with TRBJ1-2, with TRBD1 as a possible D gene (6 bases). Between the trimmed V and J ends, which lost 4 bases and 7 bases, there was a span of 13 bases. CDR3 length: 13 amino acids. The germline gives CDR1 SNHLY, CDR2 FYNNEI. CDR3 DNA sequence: TGTGCCAGCAGTGCGAGGGGGTCGGGTGGCTACACCTTC. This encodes CASSARGSGGYTF.

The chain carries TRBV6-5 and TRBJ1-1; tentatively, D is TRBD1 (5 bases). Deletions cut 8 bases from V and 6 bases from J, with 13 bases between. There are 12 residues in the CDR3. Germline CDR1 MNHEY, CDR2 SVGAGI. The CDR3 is CASWGSKPEAFF. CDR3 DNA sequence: TGTGCCAGCTGGGGCTCCAAACCTGAAGCTTTCTTT.

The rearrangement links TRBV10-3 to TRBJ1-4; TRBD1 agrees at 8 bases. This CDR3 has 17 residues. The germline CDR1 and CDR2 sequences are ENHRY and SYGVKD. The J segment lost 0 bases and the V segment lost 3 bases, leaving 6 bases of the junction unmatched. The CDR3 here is CAISERGTGTTNEKLFF. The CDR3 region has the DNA TGTGCCATCAGTGAACGGGGGACAGGCACAACTAATGAAAAACTGTTTTTT.

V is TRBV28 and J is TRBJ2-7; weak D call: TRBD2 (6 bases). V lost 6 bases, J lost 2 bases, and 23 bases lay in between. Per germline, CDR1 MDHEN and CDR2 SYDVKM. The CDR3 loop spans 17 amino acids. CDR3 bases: TGTGCCAGCAGCTCCCCCCCCGGCGGGGCTGGGACCTACGAGCAGTACTTC. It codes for CASSSPPGGAGTYEQYF.

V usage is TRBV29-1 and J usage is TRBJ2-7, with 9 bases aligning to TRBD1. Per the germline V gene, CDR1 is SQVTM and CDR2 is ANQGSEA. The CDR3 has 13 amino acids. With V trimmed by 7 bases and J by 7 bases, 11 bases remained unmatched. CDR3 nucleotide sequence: TGCAGCGGTGGGACAGGGATTTTTCAAGAGCAGTACTTC. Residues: CSGGTGIFQEQYF.

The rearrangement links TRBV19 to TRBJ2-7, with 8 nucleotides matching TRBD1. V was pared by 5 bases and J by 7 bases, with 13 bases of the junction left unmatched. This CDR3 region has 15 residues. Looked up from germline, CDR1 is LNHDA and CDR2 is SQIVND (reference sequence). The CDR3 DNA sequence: TGTGCCAGTAGTGCCGCAGGGGGCGTCGATGGGGAGCAGTACTTC. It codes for CASSAAGGVDGEQYF.

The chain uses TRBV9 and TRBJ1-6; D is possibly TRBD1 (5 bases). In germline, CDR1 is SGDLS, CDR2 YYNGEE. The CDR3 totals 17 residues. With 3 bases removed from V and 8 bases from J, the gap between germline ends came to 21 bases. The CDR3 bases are TGTGCCAGCAGCGCCCAGGACGGGACTCTCAGGGATTCACCCCTCCACTTT. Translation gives CASSAQDGTLRDSPLHF.

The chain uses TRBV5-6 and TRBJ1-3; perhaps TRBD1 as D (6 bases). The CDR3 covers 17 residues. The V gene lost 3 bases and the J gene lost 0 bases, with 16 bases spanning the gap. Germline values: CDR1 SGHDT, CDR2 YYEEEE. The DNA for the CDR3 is TGTGCCAGCAGCTCCGTTAGGACAGTTAGCTCTGGAAACACCATATATTTT. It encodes CASSSVRTVSSGNTIYF.

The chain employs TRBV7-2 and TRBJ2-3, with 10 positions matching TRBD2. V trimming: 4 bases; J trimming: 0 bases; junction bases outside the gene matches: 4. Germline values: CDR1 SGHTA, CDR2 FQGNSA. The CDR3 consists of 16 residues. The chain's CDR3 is CASSWGLAFSTDTQYF. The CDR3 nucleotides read TGTGCCAGCAGCTGGGGACTAGCGTTTAGCACAGATACGCAGTATTTT.

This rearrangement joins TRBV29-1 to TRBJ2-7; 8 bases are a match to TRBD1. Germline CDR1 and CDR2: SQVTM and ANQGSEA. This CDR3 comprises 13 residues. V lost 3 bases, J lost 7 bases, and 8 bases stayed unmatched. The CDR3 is CSVDGQGNAEQYF. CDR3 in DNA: TGCAGCGTTGATGGACAGGGTAATGCGGAGCAGTACTTC.

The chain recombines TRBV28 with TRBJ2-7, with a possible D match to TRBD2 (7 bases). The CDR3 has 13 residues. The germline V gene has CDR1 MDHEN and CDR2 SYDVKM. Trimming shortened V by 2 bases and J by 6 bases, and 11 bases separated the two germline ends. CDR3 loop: CASSLGRGGEQYF. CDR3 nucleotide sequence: TGTGCCAGCAGTTTAGGGAGGGGGGGCGAGCAGTACTTC.